This record concerns one T cell receptor (beta chain) sequence. Its antigen is unidentified. Treatment described: roughly 11-day PBMC culture with coronavirus spike peptide pools or control peptides (ViraFEST assay). This entry is derived from a study of vaccination and CD4 T cells after COVID-19. For the study at large: Post-COVID specimens were obtained a median around 100 days after diagnosis (range 35 to 161). Study results and caveats: Median numbers of SARS-CoV-2-reactive clonotypes increased from approximately 21 to 38 (not a significant change). Looking at convalescent patients, a median roughly 83% of reactive clones were present only post-vaccination.

V was clipped by 0 bases and J by 7 bases, with 7 bases between them. The CDR3 is 13 amino acids. Germline CDR1 is LNHNV and CDR2 is YYDKDF (reference sequence). Sequenced with the Oncomine TCR Beta short-read assay was DNA taken from cultured CD4+ T cells. TCRdb recomputed calls from the PCR reads with MiXCR, one row per CDR3 protein. This table holds roughly 5,300 distinct CDR3 sequences, 44% found once. The source of this sequence is a human donor who had recovered from COVID-19. Sequencing was performed on CD4+ T cells from blood, cultured in vitro. The rearrangement uses TRBV15 and TRBJ1-5; D remains unclear. CDR3 region: CATSRERQQPQHF. Written as DNA, the CDR3 is TGTGCCACCAGCAGAGAACGGCAACAGCCCCAGCATTTT.